Listed below are T cell receptor beta chains from one sample, sequenced in a study of cytomegalovirus exposure and HLA in healthy donors. Clones were sequenced by immunoSEQ multiplex PCR, and TCRdb holds only the in-frame ones, with some missing. The repertoire table contains about 140,000 clones. The sequenced sample consisted of PBMCs. These receptors were obtained from a man between 40 and 49 years old in good health and CMV-seronegative. The CDR3 runs from the conserved cysteine through the conserved F or W. The order of the fields is J gene, D gene, CDR3 length, V gene, CDR3 protein, CDR3 DNA. A D gene is named only where the DNA matches it firmly.

>TRBJ2-1|.|14|TRBV7-2
CASSQTGNGNEQFF
TGTGCCAGCAGCCAAACAGGAAATGGTAATGAGCAGTTCTTC
>TRBJ1-4|TRBD1|19|TRBV7-6
CASSPRGRGQGATNEKLFF
TGTGCCAGCAGCCCCAGGGGTCGGGGACAGGGGGCAACTAATGAAAAACTGTTTTTT
>TRBJ1-1|.|13|TRBV2
CASSDATKTEAFF
TGTGCCAGCAGTGATGCCACAAAAACTGAAGCTTTCTTT
>TRBJ1-4|.|13|TRBV7-6
CASRGAANEKLFF
TGTGCCAGCCGCGGGGCGGCTAATGAAAAACTGTTTTTT
>TRBJ2-1|TRBD2|18|TRBV4-2
CASSPLGLAGGYYNEQFF
TGTGCCAGCAGCCCTTTAGGGCTAGCGGGGGGGTACTACAATGAGCAGTTCTTC
>TRBJ2-1|TRBD2|12|TRBV15
CAISGTNNEQFF
TGTGCCATTTCCGGGACTAACAATGAGCAGTTCTTC
>TRBJ2-1|.|17|TRBV7-2
CASSLSARPGSYNEQFF
TGTGCCAGCAGCTTATCTGCGAGACCGGGCTCCTACAATGAGCAGTTCTTC
>TRBJ2-7|TRBD1|16|TRBV18
CASSPSTGGGGYEQYF
TGTGCCAGCTCACCAAGCACAGGGGGCGGTGGCTACGAGCAGTACTTC
>TRBJ1-5|.|15|TRBV7-2
CASSLDRAGNQPQHF
TGTGCCAGCAGCTTAGACAGGGCAGGCAATCAGCCCCAGCATTTT
>TRBJ2-2|.|15|TRBV2
CASSEAFTDTGELFF
TGTGCCAGCAGTGAAGCGTTCACAGACACCGGGGAGCTGTTTTTT
>TRBJ2-7|TRBD2|16|TRBV15
CATSRGLAGVSYEQYF
TGTGCCACCAGCAGAGGACTAGCGGGGGTGTCCTACGAGCAGTACTTC
>TRBJ1-1|.|14|TRBV28
CASSFQGGNTEAFF
TGTGCCAGCAGTTTCCAGGGAGGGAACACTGAAGCTTTCTTT
>TRBJ2-7|.|15|TRBV4-1
CASSQDFRDISEQYF
TGCGCCAGCAGCCAAGATTTCCGGGACATATCCGAGCAGTACTTC
>TRBJ1-2|TRBD1|13|TRBV6-1
CASTQDRVYGYTF
TGTGCCAGCACCCAGGACAGGGTTTATGGCTACACCTTC
>TRBJ1-5|.|13|TRBV5-6
CASSLVRNQPQHF
TGTGCCAGCAGCTTGGTTAGAAATCAGCCCCAGCATTTT
>TRBJ2-5|TRBD2|16|TRBV4-3
CASSQEIAGGQETQYF
TGCGCCAGCAGCCAAGAGATAGCGGGGGGCCAAGAGACCCAGTACTTC
>TRBJ2-2|.|14|TRBV4-2
CASSQVADTGELFF
TGTGCCAGCAGCCAAGTAGCGGACACCGGGGAGCTGTTTTTT
>TRBJ2-1|.|14|TRBV15
CATSRDPTGLEQFF
TGTGCCACCAGCAGAGACCCTACAGGGTTAGAGCAGTTCTTC
>TRBJ1-4|.|12|TRBV5-1
CASSLRNEKLFF
TGCGCCAGCAGCTTGCGGAATGAAAAACTGTTTTTT
>TRBJ2-7|.|13|TRBV7-7
CASSLGANREQYF
TGTGCCAGCAGCTTAGGGGCCAACCGGGAGCAGTACTTC
>TRBJ1-6|TRBD1|16|TRBV4-3
CASSHGDRGSNSPLHF
TGCGCCAGCAGCCATGGGGACAGGGGAAGTAATTCACCCCTCCACTTT
>TRBJ1-2|.|13|TRBV18
CASSPNDRHGYTF
TGTGCCAGCTCACCGAACGACAGGCATGGCTACACCTTC
>TRBJ1-2|.|17|TRBV4-3
CASSQEMVPRALFGYTF
TGCGCCAGCAGCCAAGAGATGGTGCCCAGGGCTCTATTTGGCTACACCTTC
>TRBJ2-3|.|13|TRBV11-3
CASSLADPDTQYF
TGTGCCAGCAGCTTAGCAGATCCAGATACGCAGTATTTT
>TRBJ1-2|TRBD1|16|TRBV9
CASSAEGQGKADGYTF
TGTGCCAGCAGCGCTGAGGGACAGGGAAAAGCGGATGGCTACACCTTC
>TRBJ2-2|TRBD1|19|TRBV7-3
CASSLTTPGTGLGSGELFF
TGTGCCAGCAGCTTAACGACCCCCGGGACAGGGCTTGGGAGCGGGGAGCTGTTTTTT
>TRBJ1-6|.|14|TRBV25-1
CASSFVSYNSPLHF
TGTGCCAGCAGCTTTGTCTCCTATAATTCACCCCTCCACTTT
>TRBJ2-6|TRBD2|16|TRBV7-9
CASSSIGGAGANVLTF
TGTGCCAGCAGCTCGATCGGGGGGGCTGGGGCCAACGTCCTGACTTTC
>TRBJ1-2|TRBD1|12|TRBV29-1
CSVGTGQYGYTF
TGCAGCGTCGGGACGGGACAGTATGGCTACACCTTC
>TRBJ2-7|.|14|TRBV7-9
CASSLAEGPYEQYF
TGTGCCAGCAGCTTAGCGGAGGGGCCCTACGAGCAGTACTTC
>TRBJ2-7|.|16|TRBV7-9
CASSLDGGMSSYEQYF
TGTGCCAGCAGCTTAGACGGGGGTATGAGCTCCTACGAGCAGTACTTC
>TRBJ2-7|TRBD1|15|TRBV2
CASSDRRTGSYEQYF
TGTGCCAGCAGTGATCGAAGGACAGGGTCCTACGAGCAGTACTTC
>TRBJ1-4|.|11|TRBV6-6
CASSSGEKLFF
TGTGCCAGCAGTTCCGGGGAAAAACTGTTTTTT
>TRBJ2-5|.|13|TRBV2
CASRWRGQETQYF
TGTGCCAGCAGATGGAGGGGACAAGAGACCCAGTACTTC
>TRBJ2-7|TRBD1|16|TRBV7-3
CASSLGGRGTGYEQYF
TGTGCCAGCAGCTTAGGTGGTAGAGGGACAGGCTACGAGCAGTACTTC
>TRBJ2-5|TRBD2|13|TRBV5-6
CASERGGWKTQYF
TGTGCCAGCGAGCGGGGGGGCTGGAAGACCCAGTACTTC
>TRBJ1-2|.|12|TRBV19
CASRPRSDGYTF
TGTGCCAGTAGACCCCGGTCGGATGGCTACACCTTC
>TRBJ2-2|.|14|TRBV4-3
CASSRTVNTGELFF
TGCGCCAGCAGCCGGACAGTGAACACCGGGGAGCTGTTTTTT
>TRBJ1-2|.|13|TRBV7-8
CASSHQGGYGYTF
TGTGCCAGCAGCCACCAGGGTGGCTATGGCTACACCTTC
>TRBJ1-4|.|14|TRBV21-1
CASSKGGANEKLFF
TGTGCCAGCAGCAAAGGGGGCGCGAATGAAAAACTGTTTTTT
>TRBJ2-3|.|15|TRBV12-2
CASRPDRVSSDTQYF
TGTGCAAGTCGCCCGGACAGGGTATCTTCAGATACGCAGTATTTT
>TRBJ2-2|.|15|TRBV2
CASSKGQSNTGELFF
TGTGCCAGCAGTAAGGGGCAGTCTAACACCGGGGAGCTGTTTTTT
>TRBJ1-2|.|14|TRBV10-3
CAISETDSSYGYTF
TGTGCCATCAGTGAAACGGACAGCTCCTATGGCTACACCTTC